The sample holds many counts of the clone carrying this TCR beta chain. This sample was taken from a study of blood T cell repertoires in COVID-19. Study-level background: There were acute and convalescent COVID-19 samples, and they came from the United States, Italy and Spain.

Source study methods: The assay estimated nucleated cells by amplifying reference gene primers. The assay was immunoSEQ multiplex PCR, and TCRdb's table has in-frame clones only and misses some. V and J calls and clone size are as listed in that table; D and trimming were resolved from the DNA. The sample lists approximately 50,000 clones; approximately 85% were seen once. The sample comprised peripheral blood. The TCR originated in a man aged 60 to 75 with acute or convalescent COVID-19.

CDR3 residues: CASSPSGSQYNEQFF. The CDR3 DNA follows: TGTGCCAGCAGCCCAAGCGGGAGCCAATACAATGAGCAGTTCTTC. The chain is built from TRBV7-2 and TRBJ2-1; 8 bases map to TRBD2. The trim removed 5 bases at V and 4 bases at J, leaving 7 bases unmatched. From germline, CDR1 is SGHTA and CDR2 FQGNSA. This CDR3 spans 15 amino acids.